A single sample gave rise to the 5 T cell receptor beta chains below, sequenced in a study of Graves' ophthalmopathy and Graves' hyperthyroidism. Beta-chain TCR CDR3 regions were amplified from RNA transcripts. HTBI-primed RT-PCR formed the first round, and a multiplex PCR formed the second. TCRdb re-analysed the multiplex PCR reads in MiXCR, keeping a single row per CDR3 protein. Found here are 600,000 to 700,000 distinct CDR3 sequences, roughly two fifths of them singletons; the top ten hold around 3%. Sequencing was carried out using peripheral blood. These receptors all come from an adult man with Graves' ophthalmopathy.

There are many counts of this clonotype. A junction end diverges from the germline sequence, so it may reflect a read error. The rearrangement uses TRBV15 and TRBJ2-5; tentative D call: TRBD1 (5 bases). Germline values: CDR1 LNHNV, CDR2 YYDKDF (reference sequence). The CDR3 spans 14 residues. CDR3: CATSGDSLQETQYF. CDR3 nucleotides: TGTGCCACCAGCGGAGACAGCCTCCAAGAGACCCAGTACTTC.

The chain joins TRBV7-9 to TRBJ1-1; D remains ambiguous. There are 13 residues in the CDR3. Trimming took 3 bases from V and 8 from J, leaving 13 bases between them. Germline CDR1 is SEHNR and CDR2 is FQNEAQ (reference sequence). CDR3 residues: CASSFGSTIEAFF. The CDR3 nucleotides are TGTGCCAGCAGCTTCGGGTCGACAATCGAAGCTTTCTTT.

The chain links TRBV2 to TRBJ1-2, with 8 bases that match TRBD1. Germline V lookup: CDR1 SNHLY, CDR2 FYNNEI. The CDR3 is 12 amino acids. V lost 6 bases, J lost 8 bases, and 5 bases stayed unmatched. The CDR3 region has the DNA TGTGCCAGCAGCCTCAGGGGGCGCGGCTACACCTTC. It specifies CASSLRGRGYTF.

This clonotype was recorded a few times. V usage is TRBV6-1 and J usage is TRBJ1-4; D is unclear. The CDR3 runs 13 residues. The V end was cut by 7 bases, the J end by 0 bases, with 6 bases between. CDR1 MNHNS and CDR2 SASEGT come from the germline V gene. CDR3 sequence: CASKSTTNEKLFF. CDR3 nucleotide sequence: TGTGCCAGCAAGTCTACAACTAATGAAAAACTGTTTTTT.

The chain links TRBV15 to TRBJ1-3, with D possibly TRBD1 on 5 matching bases. Germline assignment: CDR1 LNHNV and CDR2 YYDKDF (reference sequence). Trimming cost V 3 bases and J 2 bases, with 14 bases left between them. The CDR3 contains 16 residues. The CDR3 DNA is TGTGCCACCAGCAGCTTTACTTCAGGGCCTGGAAACACCATATATTTT. It codes for CATSSFTSGPGNTIYF.